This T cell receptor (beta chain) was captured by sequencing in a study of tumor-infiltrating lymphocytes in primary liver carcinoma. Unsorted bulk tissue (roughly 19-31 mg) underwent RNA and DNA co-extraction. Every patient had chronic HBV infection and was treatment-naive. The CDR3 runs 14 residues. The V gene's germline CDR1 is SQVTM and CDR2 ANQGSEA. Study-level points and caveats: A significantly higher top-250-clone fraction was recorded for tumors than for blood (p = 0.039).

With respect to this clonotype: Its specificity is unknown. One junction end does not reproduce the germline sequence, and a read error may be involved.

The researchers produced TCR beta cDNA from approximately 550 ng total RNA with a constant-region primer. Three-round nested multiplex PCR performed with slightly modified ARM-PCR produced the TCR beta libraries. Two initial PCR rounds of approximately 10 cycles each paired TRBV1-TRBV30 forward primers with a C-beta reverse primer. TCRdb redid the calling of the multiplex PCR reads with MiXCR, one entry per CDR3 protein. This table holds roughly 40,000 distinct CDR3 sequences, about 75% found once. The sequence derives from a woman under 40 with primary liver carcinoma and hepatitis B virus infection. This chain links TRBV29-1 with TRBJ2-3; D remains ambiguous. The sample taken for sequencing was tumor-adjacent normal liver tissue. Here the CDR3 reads CNVEEGVGADTQYF. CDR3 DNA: TGCAACGTTGAAGAAGGAGTAGGCGCAGATACGCAATATTTT.